Each of the 5 T cell receptor beta chains below was sequenced from the same sample in a study of blood T cell repertoires in COVID-19. Using immunoSEQ multiplex PCR, the repertoire was profiled, and TCRdb retains in-frame clones only, with some absent. Here the sample spans roughly 190,000 clones, around 76% being singletons. The sequenced material came from peripheral blood. These receptors were collected from a woman aged 45-60 years with active or convalescent COVID-19.

The chain carries TRBV9 and TRBJ2-1; D gene uncertain. In germline, CDR1 is SGDLS, CDR2 YYNGEE. Trimming cost V 4 bases and J 6 bases, with 8 bases left between them. The length of the CDR3 is 12 residues. DNA for the CDR3: TGTGCCAGCAGCCCTCTCTTCAATGAGCAGTTCTTC. Amino acid sequence: CASSPLFNEQFF.

Written as DNA, the CDR3 is TGTGCCAGCAGCCAAGATCGTCCCGGTTCCTCCTACGAGCAGTACTTC. As protein: CASSQDRPGSSYEQYF. V gene TRBV4-2 combines with J gene TRBJ2-7; D ambiguous. The germline V and J ends were trimmed by 0 bases and 0 bases, with 12 bases remaining between them. Germline CDR1 is LGHNA and CDR2 is YNFKEQ. CDR3 length equals 16 residues.

This chain uses TRBV10-1 with TRBJ1-2, with D uncertain. The V and J ends lost 11 bases and 4 bases respectively, with 26 bases between them. The CDR3 totals 16 residues. Germline V gene data show CDR1 as WNHNN and CDR2 as SYGVQD (reference sequence). CDR3 loop: CAQSGDLPNPFYGYTF. For the CDR3, the DNA is TGCGCCCAATCGGGAGACCTACCTAATCCTTTCTATGGCTACACCTTC.

Here the CDR3 reads CASSQLITGGTEAFF. The CDR3, as DNA: TGCGCCAGCAGCCAACTCATAACGGGGGGCACTGAAGCTTTCTTT. This chain joins TRBV4-3 and TRBJ1-1; maybe TRBD1 (5 bases). The V gene's germline CDR1 is LGHNA and CDR2 YSLEER. The CDR3 sequence is 15 residues long. Trimming shortened V by 2 bases and J by 4 bases, and 14 bases separated the two germline ends.

The DNA of the CDR3 is TGCAGTGTTAGTTCCGGGACAGGGGGCTACGAGCAGTACTTC. It translates to CSVSSGTGGYEQYF. The chain carries TRBV20-1 and TRBJ2-7; 11 bases agree with TRBD1. The CDR3 loop spans 14 amino acids. CDR1 DFQATT and CDR2 SNEGSKA come from the germline V gene (reference sequence). V was clipped by 7 bases and J by 3 bases; unmatched bases: 8.